This passage covers 23 T cell receptor beta chains from one sample sequenced in a study of CD8 T cells in ankylosing spondylitis (dated by TCRdb to 2017 to 2019). These receptors' antigens are unknown. The library was produced with 5' RACE. Sequencing took place on an Illumina HiSeq 2500. TCRdb trimmed public reads at Q25 via fastp, called clones via MiXCR and kept in-frame beta chains. Entries are consolidated by CDR3 protein sequence, retaining the most common genes and DNA. The sample table records about 510,000 distinct CDR3 sequences; roughly 5.2% of these occur just once. The ten largest clones capture 3% to 4.5% of the sample. Overall study results and their limits: A TCR beta motif made up of eight or nine highly homologous amino acid variants appeared to be characteristic of blood from ankylosing spondylitis patients.

Sequenced sample: blood, either unsorted or a sorted T cell fraction (not recorded which). The receptors here all came from a male donor with ankylosing spondylitis.

This clonotype was recorded at least ten times. This rearrangement joins TRBV5-1 to TRBJ2-7; 7 positions match TRBD1. V was pared by 7 bases and J by 3 bases, with 10 bases of the junction left unmatched. Germline CDR1 is SGHRS and CDR2 is YFSETQ. CDR3 size: 14 residues. The CDR3 nucleotides are TGCGCCAGCCGCCGGGACAGAGGTATCTACGAGCAGTACTTC. This translates into CASRRDRGIYEQYF.

The J gene is TRBJ2-2, the V gene TRBV20-1; no firm D call. The germline gives CDR1 DFQATT, CDR2 SNEGSKA (reference sequence). The CDR3 length is 16 residues. V dropped 0 bases and J dropped 5 bases, with 16 bases sitting between them. For the CDR3, the DNA is TGCAGTGCTAGAGATCCCGGCGGAGTTCGGACCGGGGAGCTGTTTTTT. It translates to CSARDPGGVRTGELFF.

J is TRBJ1-2 and V is TRBV28; D not certain. This CDR3 comprises 12 residues. CDR1 MDHEN and CDR2 SYDVKM come from the germline V gene. The V end was cut by 11 bases, the J end by 2 bases, with 12 bases between. The CDR3 DNA is TGTGCCTGTTTGACGGGGAACTATGGCTACACCTTC. Encoded protein: CACLTGNYGYTF.

This clonotype appeared many times. The V gene is TRBV4-2, the J gene TRBJ1-4; 9 nucleotides align to TRBD1. V shed 0 bases, J shed 7 bases, and the junction held 6 bases outside the gene matches. This CDR3 has 16 residues. Per the germline V gene, CDR1 is LGHNA and CDR2 is YNFKEQ. The CDR3 sequence: CASSQDGTGGSEKLFF. The CDR3 DNA reads as TGTGCCAGCAGCCAAGATGGAACAGGGGGCAGTGAAAAACTGTTTTTT.

This clonotype was counted many times. CDR3 bases: TGTGCCACTTCACTAGAACAGTTCACTGAAGCTTTCTTT. This encodes CATSLEQFTEAFF. V gene TRBV10-3 combines with J gene TRBJ1-1; no firm D call. V was trimmed by 10 bases and J by 4 bases, leaving 16 bases between them. CDR1 is ENHRY, CDR2 SYGVKD, per germline. The CDR3 is 13 residues long.

In its sample, this clonotype was seen many times. The chain has TRBV27 and TRBJ1-1; 7 positions match TRBD1. V lost 0 bases to trimming and J lost 2 bases; unmatched junction nucleotides: 9. CDR3 length: 17 residues. CDR1 is MNHEY and CDR2 is SMNVEV in the germline V gene (reference sequence). CDR3 sequence reads: CASSLSPGQNLNTEAFF. The CDR3 DNA is TGTGCCAGCAGTTTATCCCCGGGACAGAACTTAAACACTGAAGCTTTCTTT.

The table lists this clonotype with many counts. The chain couples TRBV11-2 to TRBJ2-7; D gene unclear. Looked up from germline, CDR1 is SGHAT and CDR2 is FQNNGV. V was clipped by 5 bases and J by 5 bases, with 19 bases between them. The CDR3 covers 15 residues. CDR3 loop: CASSQSFFFSDEQYF. The CDR3 coding sequence is TGTGCCAGCAGCCAATCTTTCTTCTTCAGCGACGAGCAGTACTTC.

This clonotype was seen at least ten times. This rearrangement joins TRBV5-1 to TRBJ1-1, with a possible D match to TRBD1 (5 bases). In germline, CDR1 is SGHRS, CDR2 YFSETQ. CDR3 length: 15 residues. The V and J ends lost 2 bases and 2 bases respectively, with 13 bases between them. Written as DNA, the CDR3 is TGCGCCAGCAGCTTCGACAGCGGTGGTAACACTGAAGCTTTCTTT. Amino acids: CASSFDSGGNTEAFF.

This clonotype occurred many times. This sequence joins TRBV21-1 and TRBJ2-3; the table's TRBD1 call for D was not verified on the DNA. TRBV21-1 is described as a pseudogene. The length of the CDR3 is 14 residues. CDR3 DNA: TGTGCCAGCAGCTGTGGGCGCCAGGCAGATACGCAGTATTTT. It encodes CASSCGRQADTQYF.

This clonotype was seen many times. The V gene is TRBV6-2 or TRBV6-3, the J gene TRBJ2-7; TRBD2 aligns across 16 bases. V shed 6 bases and J 6 bases; nucleotides not matched to a gene: 8. Per germline, CDR1 MNHEY and CDR2 SVGEGT. The CDR3 extends over 16 amino acids. The CDR3 DNA is TGTGCCAGCAGGCACGGGACTAGCGGGAGGGAGGCCGAGCAGTACTTC. Encoded protein: CASRHGTSGREAEQYF.

This clonotype was observed many times. The chain carries TRBV18 and TRBJ2-7; TRBD2 matches at 8 bases. The CDR3 sequence is 15 residues long. The ends lost 0 bases at V and 2 bases at J; junction bases unmatched: 3. CDR1 is KGHSH, CDR2 LQKENI, per germline. As DNA, the CDR3 is TGTGCCAGCTCACCACCTAGCGGGACGACCTACGAGCAGTACTTC. Its translation: CASSPPSGTTYEQYF.

This chain joins TRBV5-6 and TRBJ1-2; D unresolved. CDR1 and CDR2 from the germline V gene are SGHDT and YYEEEE. V gave up 0 bases and J gave up 8 bases, with 11 bases separating them. The CDR3 runs to 13 residues. The CDR3 DNA is TGTGCCAGCAGCTTGGGTGTGGTGGGAGGCTACACCTTC. This encodes CASSLGVVGGYTF.

The sample holds many counts of this clonotype. The chain links TRBV20-1 to TRBJ1-6; the D is unclear. Germline-derived CDR1 and CDR2 are DFQATT and SNEGSKA (reference sequence). V lost 0 bases to trimming and J lost 13 bases, with 25 bases between them. CDR3 size: 17 residues. CDR3 amino acids: CSARDLTGNYSPEPLHF. In nucleotides, the CDR3 is TGCAGTGCTAGAGATCTGACCGGCAATTACTCCCCGGAGCCCCTCCACTTT.

The sample holds many counts of this clonotype. The chain joins TRBV5-1 to TRBJ2-7; possibly TRBD2 for D (5 bases). The CDR3 runs 14 residues. CDR1 is SGHRS and CDR2 is YFSETQ in the germline V gene. Trimming removed 0 bases from V and 7 bases from J, with 14 bases in between. The chain's CDR3 is CASSLGTPLGEQYF. The CDR3 nucleotides read TGCGCCAGCAGCTTGGGGACTCCACTGGGAGAGCAGTACTTC.

This clonotype was found a few times. The chain carries TRBV29-1 and TRBJ1-5; weak D call: TRBD1 (6 bases). Germline lookup yields CDR1 SQVTM and CDR2 ANQGSEA. Trimming cost V 7 bases and J 5 bases, with 12 bases left between them. The CDR3 sequence is 12 residues long. CDR3 sequence reads: CSAGGHDQPQHF. The CDR3 coding sequence is TGCAGCGCCGGGGGACATGATCAGCCCCAGCATTTT.

This clonotype has ten or more counts. This chain joins TRBV27 and TRBJ1-1; D is undetermined. The CDR3 runs to 12 residues. V gave up 5 bases and J gave up 7 bases, with 11 bases separating them. Germline V gene lookup returns CDR1 MNHEY and CDR2 SMNVEV (reference sequence). Here the CDR3 reads CASSRNGDEAFF. Written as DNA, the CDR3 is TGTGCCAGCAGTCGCAACGGGGATGAAGCTTTCTTT.

There are many counts of this clonotype. The V gene is TRBV7-6, the J gene TRBJ1-4; D is unresolved. The CDR3 covers 14 residues. CDR1 is SGHVS and CDR2 is FNYEAQ in the germline V gene. V lost 5 bases and J 7 bases, leaving 14 bases between the germline ends. The CDR3 spells CASSPSTGVEKLFF. The CDR3 DNA reads as TGTGCCAGCAGCCCCAGTACTGGGGTTGAAAAACTGTTTTTT.

The sample holds many counts of this clonotype. The rearrangement links TRBV27 to TRBJ1-2, with unresolved D. The V and J ends lost 3 bases and 4 bases respectively, with 9 bases between them. This CDR3 has 13 amino acids. Germline CDR1 is MNHEY and CDR2 is SMNVEV (reference sequence). The CDR3 DNA follows: TGTGCCAGCAGTTTCGGACTTGGCTATGGCTACACCTTC. It codes for CASSFGLGYGYTF.

This clonotype was seen ten or more times. The chain combines TRBV6-1 with TRBJ2-3; 8 bases are shared with TRBD1. Germline CDR1 MNHNS, CDR2 SASEGT. Germline trimming cut 8 bases from V and 2 bases from J; bases unmatched to any gene: 9. The CDR3 sequence is 15 residues long. The CDR3 DNA sequence: TGTGCCAGCGTATTGACAGGGGTGGCCACAGATACGCAGTATTTT. This gives the protein CASVLTGVATDTQYF.

This clonotype was seen at least ten times. The V call is TRBV20-1, the J call TRBJ1-4; tentatively, D is TRBD1 (5 bases). V was trimmed by 7 bases and J by 7 bases, leaving 16 bases between them. The germline gives CDR1 DFQATT, CDR2 SNEGSKA (reference sequence). This CDR3 is 13 amino acids long. DNA for the CDR3: TGCAGTGGCGCTGTGCAGGGCGGTGAAAAACTGTTTTTT. This sequence encodes CSGAVQGGEKLFF.

The sample holds many counts of this clonotype. The genes are TRBV20-1 and TRBJ1-1; the D is unclear. Per germline, CDR1 DFQATT and CDR2 SNEGSKA (reference sequence). Deletions cut 2 bases from V and 0 bases from J, with 10 bases between. This CDR3 has 14 residues. CDR3 sequence reads: CSARKRGLNTEAFF. In nucleotides, the CDR3 is TGCAGTGCTAGAAAGCGGGGTTTGAACACTGAAGCTTTCTTT.

This clonotype was detected ten times or more. V usage is TRBV20-1 and J usage is TRBJ1-5, with a possible D match to TRBD1 (6 bases). The germline V gene has CDR1 DFQATT and CDR2 SNEGSKA (reference sequence). The CDR3 has 15 amino acids. The V end was cut by 1 base, the J end by 5 bases, with 15 bases between. This chain's CDR3 is CSARALWGADQPQHF. The CDR3 nucleotides are TGCAGTGCTAGAGCCCTGTGGGGGGCAGATCAGCCCCAGCATTTT.

This chain links TRBV4-3 with TRBJ2-2; D is possibly TRBD1 (6 bases). CDR3 length: 17 amino acids. The V gene's germline CDR1 is LGHNA and CDR2 YSLEER. V was cut by 0 bases and J by 3 bases, with 14 bases left in between. The chain's CDR3 is CASSQDQGLADTGELFF. The CDR3 DNA sequence: TGCGCCAGCAGCCAAGATCAGGGGCTGGCGGACACCGGGGAGCTGTTTTTT.